The T cell receptor beta chain under discussion was sequenced for a study of identical twins. Everyone who donated was a healthy Caucasian. This clonotype has a count of ten or more. TCRdb processed the 5' RACE reads anew with MiXCR; each CDR3 protein has one entry. The sample consists of about 690,000 distinct CDR3 sequences, 6% to 6.5% of them appearing once. Germline V CDR1 and CDR2: SEHNR, FQNEAQ (reference sequence). V was shortened by 2 bases and J by 3 bases, with 7 bases between the two germline ends. This CDR3 is built from 13 residues. The TCR was taken from a man aged 18 to 30 in good health. The chain couples TRBV7-9 to TRBJ1-1; D might be TRBD1 (5 bases). The material sequenced was naive T cells sorted from blood. The CDR3: CASSLMGDTEAFF. The CDR3 DNA sequence: TGTGCCAGCAGCTTAATGGGGGACACTGAAGCTTTCTTT.